The 26 T cell receptor beta chains reported below all come from one sample, sequenced in a study of shared clonotypes between healthy human individuals. The table came from immunoSEQ multiplex PCR; TCRdb's copy has only in-frame clones and leaves some out. The table has approximately 100,000 clones, 67% seen once. The specimen sequenced was memory CD8+ T cells sorted from blood. Subset indicated: CD45RO+ cells pooled with CCR7-negative TemRA cells. Every receptor here comes from a woman aged 25 to 39 in good health.

With regard to this clone: A read error is the likely source, as a far larger clone sits one nucleotide away. Other nucleotide sequences from this sample produce the same CDR3. J is TRBJ1-5 and V is TRBV19; D is perhaps TRBD1 (6 bases). V lost 3 bases to trimming and J lost 0 bases, with 9 bases between them. The V gene's germline CDR1 is LNHDA and CDR2 SQIVND (reference sequence). The CDR3 covers 15 residues. DNA for the CDR3: TGTGCCAGTAGTATTTGGGACACTAGCAATCAGCCCCAGCATTTT. It translates to CASSIWDTSNQPQHF.

Turning to this clone: The likely explanation is a read error, given a far larger clone one base away. The chain employs TRBV30 and TRBJ2-6; D call uncertain. The germline V gene has CDR1 GTSNPN and CDR2 SVGIG (reference sequence). The length of the CDR3 is 15 residues. DNA of the CDR3: TGTGCCCGGAGTGTACGGGTATCTGGGGCCAACGTCCTGACTTTC. This translates into CARSVRVSGANVLTF.

This rearrangement joins TRBV7-9 to TRBJ1-2; D unresolved. This CDR3 region has 13 residues. Trimming shortened V by 1 base and J by 4 bases, and 7 bases separated the two germline ends. Germline V CDR1 and CDR2: SEHNR, FQNEAQ (reference sequence). For the CDR3, the DNA is TGTGCCAGCAGCTTAGTCGCGTTCTATGGCTACACCTTC. Protein: CASSLVAFYGYTF.

In its sample, this clone was seen a few times. The chain combines TRBV2 with TRBJ2-1, with no clear D. This CDR3 spans 12 amino acids. Per germline, CDR1 SNHLY and CDR2 FYNNEI. Trimming removed 4 bases from V and 6 bases from J, with 7 bases in between. CDR3 sequence: CASSVGINEQFF. CDR3 nucleotide sequence: TGTGCCAGCAGTGTAGGGATCAATGAGCAGTTCTTC.

The table lists this clone with a few counts. The chain carries TRBV7-3 and TRBJ2-2; D is tentatively TRBD1 or TRBD2 (5 bases each). Germline V gene sequence: CDR1 SGHTA, CDR2 FQGTGA. The CDR3 is 16 amino acids. Trimming left V 4 bases short and J 5 bases short, with 17 bases between. In nucleotides, the CDR3 is TGTGCCAGCAGCTCCACCCCTGTGAGGGGAACCGGGGAGCTGTTTTTT. Translation: CASSSTPVRGTGELFF.

This clone was detected only a few times. V gene TRBV4-2 combines with J gene TRBJ2-2; D is possibly TRBD2 (5 bases). The V gene lost 0 bases and the J gene lost 5 bases, with 10 bases spanning the gap. Germline CDR1 and CDR2: LGHNA and YNFKEQ. This CDR3 contains 15 residues. CDR3 sequence reads: CASSQDLERTGELFF. CDR3 nucleotides: TGTGCCAGCAGCCAAGATCTGGAGCGGACCGGGGAGCTGTTTTTT.

This chain links TRBV25-1 with TRBJ2-1; 8 bases match TRBD2. The CDR3 sequence is 14 residues long. Germline-derived CDR1 and CDR2 are MGHDK and SYGVNS. Trimming cost V 8 bases and J 8 bases; bases outside gene matches: 11. The CDR3 region has the DNA TGTGCCAGCCAGAGAGCGGGAGATAGCGATGAGCAGTTCTTC. Its translation is CASQRAGDSDEQFF.

Comment on this clone: With a much larger clone just one base away, this may be a read error. Additional DNA sequences in this sample encode the identical CDR3. This chain uses TRBV6-5 with TRBJ2-1, with D perhaps given as TRBD1 or TRBD2 (5 bases each). Germline V gene sequence: CDR1 MNHEY, CDR2 SVGAGI. V lost 2 bases to trimming and J lost 5 bases, with 13 bases between them. The CDR3 runs to 15 residues. CDR3 protein: CASSYTGTAHNEQFF. CDR3 nucleotide sequence: TGTGCCAGCAGTTACACCGGGACCGCACACAATGAGCAGTTCTTC.

The gene calls are TRBV11-2 and TRBJ2-5, with TRBD2 identical over 10 bases. Germline V gives CDR1 SGHAT, CDR2 FQNNGV. The CDR3 is 16 residues long. With V trimmed by 5 bases and J by 0 bases, 6 bases remained unmatched. CDR3 residues: CASSRELAGNQETQYF. The CDR3 DNA sequence: TGTGCCAGCAGCAGAGAACTAGCGGGAAACCAAGAGACCCAGTACTTC.

Regarding this clone: This is likely an artifact of a read error, given a far larger clone one base away. The V gene is TRBV29-1, the J gene TRBJ1-5; TRBD1 aligns across 9 bases. The CDR3 is 13 amino acids. V was pared by 4 bases and J by 12 bases, with 10 bases of the junction left unmatched. CDR1 and CDR2 from the germline V gene are SQVTM and ANQGSEA. CDR3 in DNA: TGCAGCGTTGGGACAGGGGAGGATGGGCTCCAGCATTTT. Translated, it gives CSVGTGEDGLQHF.

The CDR3 region is CASSQDQENTEAFF. CDR3 coding DNA: TGTGCCAGCAGCCAAGACCAGGAGAACACTGAAGCTTTCTTT. The V gene is TRBV4-2, the J gene TRBJ1-1; D ambiguous. This CDR3 region has 14 residues. CDR1 is LGHNA and CDR2 is YNFKEQ in the germline V gene. With 0 bases removed from V and 1 base from J, the gap between germline ends came to 6 bases.

This clone appeared a few times. Distinct nucleotide sequences in the sample also encode this CDR3. CDR3 in amino acids: CATSRERGHGANVLTF. The CDR3 DNA follows: TGTGCCACCAGCAGAGAACGGGGGCACGGGGCCAACGTCCTGACTTTC. V gene TRBV15 combines with J gene TRBJ2-6; the D gene could be TRBD1 or TRBD2 (6 bases each). Germline CDR1 reads LNHNV; CDR2 reads YYDKDF (reference sequence). The germline V and J ends were trimmed by 0 bases and 4 bases, with 10 bases remaining between them. The CDR3 has 16 residues.

The rearrangement links TRBV7-9 to TRBJ2-5; 7 positions agree with TRBD1. The last part of the DNA fits TRBJ2-7 better; the J call may be wrong. The CDR3 runs 14 residues. In germline, CDR1 is SEHNR, CDR2 FQNEAQ (reference sequence). The CDR3 reads CASSSTGDVAEQYF. CDR3 DNA sequence: TGTGCCAGCAGCTCTACAGGGGACGTCGCCGAGCAGTACTTC.

The rearrangement joins TRBV21-1 to TRBJ2-7; the DNA was not used to check the table's D call, TRBD1. TRBV21-1 represents a pseudogene. This CDR3 has 15 amino acids. The CDR3: CASSKVRDSTYEQYF. In nucleotides, the CDR3 is TGTGCCAGCAGCAAAGTTCGGGACAGCACCTACGAGCAGTACTTC.

The chain is built from TRBV6-1 and TRBJ1-1; D is perhaps TRBD1 (5 bases). The ends were cut back, 7 bases at V and 7 bases at J, with 16 bases in the middle. This CDR3 contains 13 residues. Germline V gene sequence: CDR1 MNHNS, CDR2 SASEGT. In DNA form, the CDR3 reads TGTGCCAGCATAGAGGGACTGGGTGGTGAAGCTTTCTTT. Protein product: CASIEGLGGEAFF.

This chain connects TRBV25-1 to TRBJ2-7; the D is unclear. The CDR3 is 12 amino acids. Trimming left V 2 bases short and J 3 bases short, with 5 bases between. Germline CDR1 and CDR2: MGHDK and SYGVNS. This CDR3 reads CASSEVGYEQYF. The CDR3 bases are TGTGCCAGCAGTGAAGTGGGCTACGAGCAGTACTTC.

This clone has only a few counts. The V call is TRBV5-4, the J call TRBJ2-1; D unclear. Germline-derived CDR1 and CDR2 are SGHNT and YYREEE (reference sequence). Trimming pared 1 base from V and 2 bases from J, leaving 16 bases between. The CDR3 sequence is 17 residues long. This CDR3 is CASSLRFPFTPYNEQFF. The CDR3, as DNA: TGTGCCAGCAGCTTGCGGTTCCCTTTCACACCCTACAATGAGCAGTTCTTC.

The chain couples TRBV9 to TRBJ1-1; 8 bases line up with TRBD1. V lost 0 bases and J lost 3; bases outside the gene matches: 4. The CDR3 contains 15 residues. Per the germline V gene, CDR1 is SGDLS and CDR2 is YYNGEE. The CDR3: CASSVGDRWDTEAFF. DNA for the CDR3: TGTGCCAGCAGCGTAGGGGACAGGTGGGACACTGAAGCTTTCTTT.

This rearrangement joins TRBV5-1 to TRBJ1-1, with 8 bases matching TRBD1. Trimming cost V 5 bases and J 7 bases; bases outside gene matches: 4. CDR1 is SGHRS, CDR2 YFSETQ, per germline. The CDR3 contains 12 residues. In nucleotides, the CDR3 is TGCGCCAGCAGTTTCACAGGGGGTGAAGCTTTCTTT. It yields the protein CASSFTGGEAFF.

This clone appeared many times. This sequence joins TRBV25-1 and TRBJ2-7; 7 positions agree with TRBD1. V shed 4 bases and J 2 bases; nucleotides not matched to a gene: 8. This CDR3 spans 15 amino acids. Germline CDR1 and CDR2: MGHDK and SYGVNS. DNA for the CDR3: TGTGCCAGCAGTGTACAGGGGCGGCAAACCTACGAGCAGTACTTC. Translation: CASSVQGRQTYEQYF.

The chain recombines TRBV18 with TRBJ2-1; perhaps TRBD1 as D (6 bases). This CDR3 contains 15 residues. Per germline, CDR1 KGHSH and CDR2 LQKENI. The ends were cut back, 3 bases at V and 6 bases at J, with 15 bases in the middle. As DNA, the CDR3 is TGTGCCAGCTCACCGACAGGCCGCGGGTCCAATGAGCAGTTCTTC. It translates to CASSPTGRGSNEQFF.

V and J are TRBV7-2 and TRBJ2-1; TRBD1 is a possible D gene (6 bases). Germline CDR1 SGHTA, CDR2 FQGNSA. The CDR3 spans 14 residues. V gave up 5 bases and J gave up 3 bases, with 11 bases separating them. The CDR3 sequence is CASSLGQFYNEQFF. Here the CDR3 DNA reads TGTGCCAGCAGCCTCGGACAGTTCTACAATGAGCAGTTCTTC.

The chain combines TRBV19 with TRBJ2-7; TRBD1 or TRBD2 may be the D gene (7 bases each). The CDR3 length is 14 residues. V dropped 5 bases and J dropped 2 bases, with 13 bases sitting between them. Germline V CDR1 and CDR2: LNHDA, SQIVND (reference sequence). The CDR3, as DNA: TGTGCCAGTAGTTCAGGGGGGGAACCCTACGAGCAGTACTTC. It specifies CASSSGGEPYEQYF.

The genes are TRBV7-8 and TRBJ2-7; D is unresolved. The CDR3 totals 12 residues. Germline V gene lookup returns CDR1 SGHVS and CDR2 FQNEAQ. V was trimmed by 1 base and J by 5 bases, leaving 6 bases between them. CDR3: CASSLVLNEQYF. The CDR3 bases are TGTGCCAGCAGCTTAGTTCTAAACGAGCAGTACTTC.

The J gene is TRBJ1-1, the V gene TRBV20-1; no reliable D call. CDR3 length equals 11 residues. The V end was cut by 0 bases, the J end by 7 bases, with 6 bases between. CDR1 and CDR2 from the germline V gene are DFQATT and SNEGSKA (reference sequence). The CDR3 DNA sequence: TGCAGTGCTAGAGACAGAGGTGAAGCTTTCTTT. It yields the protein CSARDRGEAFF.

The J gene is TRBJ1-1, the V gene TRBV5-1; no definite D call. V dropped 1 base and J dropped 0 bases, with 10 bases sitting between them. Germline assignment: CDR1 SGHRS and CDR2 YFSETQ. CDR3 length equals 15 residues. CDR3 coding DNA: TGCGCCAGCAGCTTGAAGATGGGCATGAACACTGAAGCTTTCTTT. Its translation: CASSLKMGMNTEAFF.